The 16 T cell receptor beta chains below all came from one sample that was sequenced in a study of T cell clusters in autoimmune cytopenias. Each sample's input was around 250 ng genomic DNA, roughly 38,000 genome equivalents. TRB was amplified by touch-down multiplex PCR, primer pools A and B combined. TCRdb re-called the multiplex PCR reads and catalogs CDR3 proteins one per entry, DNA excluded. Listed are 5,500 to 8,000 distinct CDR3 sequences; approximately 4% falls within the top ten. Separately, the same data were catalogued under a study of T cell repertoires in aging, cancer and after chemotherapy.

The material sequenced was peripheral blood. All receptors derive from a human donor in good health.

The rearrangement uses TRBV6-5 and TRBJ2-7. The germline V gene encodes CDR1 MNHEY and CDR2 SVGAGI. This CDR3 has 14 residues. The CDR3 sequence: CASSYATASSEQYF.

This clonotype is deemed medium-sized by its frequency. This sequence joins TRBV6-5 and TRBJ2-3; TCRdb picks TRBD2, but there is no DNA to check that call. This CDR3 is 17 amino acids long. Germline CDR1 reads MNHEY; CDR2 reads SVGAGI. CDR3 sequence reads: CASSYSGRRDSGDTQYF.

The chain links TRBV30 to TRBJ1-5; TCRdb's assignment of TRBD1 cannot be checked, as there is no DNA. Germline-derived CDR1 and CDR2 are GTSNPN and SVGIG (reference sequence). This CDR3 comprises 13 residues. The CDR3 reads CAWSRADNQPQHF. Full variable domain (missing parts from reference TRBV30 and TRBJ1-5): SQTIHQWPATLVQPVGSPLSLECTVEGTSNPNLYWYRQAAGRGLQLLFYSVGIGQISSEVPQNLSASRPQDRQFILSSKKLLLSDSGFYLCAWSRADNQPQHFGDGTRLSIL.

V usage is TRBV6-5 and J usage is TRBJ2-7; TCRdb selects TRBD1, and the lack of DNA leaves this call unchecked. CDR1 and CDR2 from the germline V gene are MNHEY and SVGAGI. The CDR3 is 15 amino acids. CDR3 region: CASSYGTAESYEQYF.

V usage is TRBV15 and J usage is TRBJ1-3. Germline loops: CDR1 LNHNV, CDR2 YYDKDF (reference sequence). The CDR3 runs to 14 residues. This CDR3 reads CATSSRRFGNTIYF.

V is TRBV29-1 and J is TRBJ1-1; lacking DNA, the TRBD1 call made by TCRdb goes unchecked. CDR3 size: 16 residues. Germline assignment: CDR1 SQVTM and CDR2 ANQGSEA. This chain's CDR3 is CSVGAGAGGIIAEAFF. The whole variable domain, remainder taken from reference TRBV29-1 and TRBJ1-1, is SAVISQKPSRDICQRGTSLTIQCQVDSQVTMMFWYRQQPGQSLTLIATANQGSEATYESGFVIDKFPISRPNLTFSTLTVSNMSPEDSSIYLCSVGAGAGGIIAEAFFGQGTRLTVV.

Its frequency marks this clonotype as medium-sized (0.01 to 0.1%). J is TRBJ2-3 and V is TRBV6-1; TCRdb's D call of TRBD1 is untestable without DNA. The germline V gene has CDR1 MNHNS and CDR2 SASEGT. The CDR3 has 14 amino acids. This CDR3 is CASSEAGGTDTQYF.

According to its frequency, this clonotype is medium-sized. The CDR3 region is CASSIPSGRAPGELFF. The chain carries TRBV19 and TRBJ2-2; the D gene TCRdb calls, TRBD2, cannot be checked with no DNA. Looked up from germline, CDR1 is LNHDA and CDR2 is SQIVND (reference sequence). This CDR3 is built from 16 residues. The complete variable domain, with remaining parts taken from reference TRBV19 and TRBJ2-2, reads DGGITQSPKYLFRKEGQNVTLSCEQNLNHDAMYWYRQDPGQGLRLIYYSQIVNDFQKGDIAEGYSVSREKKESFPLTVTSAQKNPTAFYLCASSIPSGRAPGELFFGEGSRLTVL.

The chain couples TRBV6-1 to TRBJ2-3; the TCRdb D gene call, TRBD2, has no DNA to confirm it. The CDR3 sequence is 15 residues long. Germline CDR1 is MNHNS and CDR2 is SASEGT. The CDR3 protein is CASSDRRAGRNTQYF.

CDR3 residues: CASSLSPGELFF. The chain carries TRBV5-1 and TRBJ2-2. Germline CDR1 reads SGHRS; CDR2 reads YFSETQ. CDR3 length: 12 amino acids.

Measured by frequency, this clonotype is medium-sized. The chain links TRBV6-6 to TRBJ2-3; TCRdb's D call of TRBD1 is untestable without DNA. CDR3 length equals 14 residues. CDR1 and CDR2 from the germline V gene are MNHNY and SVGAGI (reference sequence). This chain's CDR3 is CASSWGARADTQYF.

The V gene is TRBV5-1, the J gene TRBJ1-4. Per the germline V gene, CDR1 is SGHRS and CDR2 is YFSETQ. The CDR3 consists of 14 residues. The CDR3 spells CASSLESTNEKLFF. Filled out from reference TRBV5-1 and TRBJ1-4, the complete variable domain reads KAGVTQTPRYLIKTRGQQVTLSCSPISGHRSVSWYQQTPGQGLQFLFEYFSETQRNKGNFPGRFSGRQFSNSRSEMNVSTLELGDSALYLCASSLESTNEKLFFGSGTQLSVL.

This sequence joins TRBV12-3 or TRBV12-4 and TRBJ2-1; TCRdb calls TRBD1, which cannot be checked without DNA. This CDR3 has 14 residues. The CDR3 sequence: CATWDRALRNEQFF.

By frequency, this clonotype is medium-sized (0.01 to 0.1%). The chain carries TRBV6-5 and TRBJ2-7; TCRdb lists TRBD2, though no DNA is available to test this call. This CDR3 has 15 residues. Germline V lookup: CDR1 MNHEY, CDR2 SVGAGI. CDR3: CASRLAGPVSYEQYF.

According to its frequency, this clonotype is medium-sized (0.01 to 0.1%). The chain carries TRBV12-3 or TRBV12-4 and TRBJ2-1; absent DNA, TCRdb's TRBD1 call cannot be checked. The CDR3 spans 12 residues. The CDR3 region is CASSFQGWGQFF.

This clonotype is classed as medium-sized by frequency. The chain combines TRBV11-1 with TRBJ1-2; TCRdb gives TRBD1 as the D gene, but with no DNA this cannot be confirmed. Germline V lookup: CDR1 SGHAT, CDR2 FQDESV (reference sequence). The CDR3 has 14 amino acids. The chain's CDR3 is CASSLASEGVGYTF.